A single sample gave rise to the 28 T cell receptor beta chains below, sequenced in a study of T-cell reconstitution after alpha-beta-depleted transplantation in children. Unique molecular identifiers were incorporated during preparation of the TCRbeta library. TCRdb independently ran MiXCR on the PCR reads; one entry per CDR3 protein. The repertoire holds under 850,000 distinct CDR3 sequences, around 13% seen once, with around 0.76% in the top ten. Material: PBMCs, obtained before TCRalphabeta/CD19-depleted stem cell transplant. These receptors were collected from a girl aged 2 to 10 with congenital amegakaryocytic thrombocytopenia, due to receive a stem cell transplant.

Ten or more counts support this clonotype. The chain employs TRBV5-1 and TRBJ1-4; a weak D match, TRBD1 (6 bases). V was shortened by 3 bases and J by 3 bases, with 12 bases between the two germline ends. Germline assignment: CDR1 SGHRS and CDR2 YFSETQ. There are 15 residues in the CDR3. The DNA of the CDR3 is TGCGCCAGCAGCTCAGACAGGTCCCCTAATGAAAAACTGTTTTTT. Encoded protein: CASSSDRSPNEKLFF. The whole variable domain, remainder taken from reference TRBV5-1 and TRBJ1-4, is KAGVTQTPRYLIKTRGQQVTLSCSPISGHRSVSWYQQTPGQGLQFLFEYFSETQRNKGNFPGRFSGRQFSNSRSEMNVSTLELGDSALYLCASSSDRSPNEKLFFGSGTQLSVL.

This clonotype was seen a few times. This chain joins TRBV6-1 and TRBJ2-7; the match to TRBD1 covers 11 bases. With V trimmed by 5 bases and J by 3 bases, 9 bases remained unmatched. This CDR3 is 16 amino acids long. Germline CDR1 and CDR2: MNHNS and SASEGT. As DNA, the CDR3 is TGTGCCAGCAGTAAACCCCCGGGACAGGGGGACTACGAGCAGTACTTC. Protein sequence: CASSKPPGQGDYEQYF.

This clonotype was counted at least ten times. The gene calls are TRBV29-1 and TRBJ2-7; 10 bases are a match to TRBD2. Germline loops: CDR1 SQVTM, CDR2 ANQGSEA. The CDR3 loop spans 14 amino acids. V shed 6 bases, J shed 2 bases, and the junction held 7 bases outside the gene matches. The CDR3, as DNA: TGCAGCGTCGCTCTAGCGGGAGAACCCTACGAGCAGTACTTC. It encodes CSVALAGEPYEQYF.

This clonotype has a count of ten or more. V gene TRBV5-1 combines with J gene TRBJ2-7; the D gene is possibly TRBD1 (6 bases). Between the trimmed V and J ends, which lost 4 bases and 1 base, there was a span of 18 bases. Germline CDR1 and CDR2: SGHRS and YFSETQ. This CDR3 spans 16 amino acids. CDR3 in DNA: TGCGCCAGCAGCATAAGCCGGATGACAGGTTCCTACGAGCAGTACTTC. This sequence encodes CASSISRMTGSYEQYF.

Ten or more counts support this clonotype. The rearrangement links TRBV29-1 to TRBJ2-5; D tentatively reads TRBD1 or TRBD2 (5 bases each). Germline V gives CDR1 SQVTM, CDR2 ANQGSEA. V lost 3 bases and J lost 3, with 11 bases in between. The CDR3 runs to 13 residues. The CDR3 sequence: CSVEKWGKETQYF. CDR3 nucleotide sequence: TGCAGCGTTGAGAAGTGGGGGAAAGAGACCCAGTACTTC.

V is TRBV19 and J is TRBJ2-3; 8 nucleotides line up with TRBD2. V was pared by 4 bases and J by 2 bases, with 5 bases of the junction left unmatched. Germline CDR1 reads LNHDA; CDR2 reads SQIVND (reference sequence). The CDR3 loop spans 15 amino acids. In DNA form, the CDR3 reads TGTGCCAGTAGTAAGGCGGGAGGACCCACAGATACGCAGTATTTT. Its protein product is CASSKAGGPTDTQYF.

The V call is TRBV3-1, the J call TRBJ1-1; 8 bases are a match to TRBD1. Germline CDR1 reads LGHDT; CDR2 reads YNNKEL (reference sequence). J was trimmed by 3 bases and V by 4 bases; bases with no gene match: 19. This CDR3 has 19 residues. The CDR3 coding sequence is TGTGCCAGCAGCCTACACTCCACAGGGGGTCGTTTCCGGGACACTGAAGCTTTCTTT. This sequence encodes CASSLHSTGGRFRDTEAFF.

At least ten counts were recorded for this clonotype. V usage is TRBV12-3 or TRBV12-4 and J usage is TRBJ2-7; no firm D call. This CDR3 comprises 16 residues. V gave up 0 bases and J gave up 2 bases, with 14 bases separating them. The CDR3 DNA follows: TGTGCCAGCAGTTTAGCGGTCGGGCAGAAAGCCTACGAGCAGTACTTC. Encoded protein: CASSLAVGQKAYEQYF.

At least ten counts were recorded for this clonotype. The chain couples TRBV7-9 to TRBJ2-7; D remains unclear. Germline V lookup: CDR1 SEHNR, CDR2 FQNEAQ (reference sequence). This CDR3 comprises 14 residues. The ends were cut back, 1 base at V and 3 bases at J, with 10 bases in the middle. The CDR3 DNA is TGTGCCAGCAGCTTAGGTTTACCTAGCTACGAGCAGTACTTC. It specifies CASSLGLPSYEQYF.

This clonotype was counted ten times or more. The chain is built from TRBV20-1 and TRBJ2-7; D is undetermined. The CDR3 runs to 10 residues. Germline values: CDR1 DFQATT, CDR2 SNEGSKA (reference sequence). Trimming left V 7 bases short and J 1 base short, with 5 bases between. In nucleotides, the CDR3 is TGCAGTGTTGGTTCCTACGAGCAGTACTTC. Translating gives CSVGSYEQYF.

This clonotype showed up just a few times. The rearrangement joins TRBV27 to TRBJ1-3; D is possibly TRBD1 (5 bases). This CDR3 spans 17 amino acids. Germline CDR1 and CDR2: MNHEY and SMNVEV (reference sequence). Deletions cut 8 bases from V and 0 bases from J, with 20 bases between. The CDR3 sequence: CASGSYGGAYSGNTIYF. The CDR3 DNA is TGTGCCAGCGGTTCGTATGGGGGTGCCTACTCTGGAAACACCATATATTTT.

J is TRBJ2-3 and V is TRBV28, with D unclear. The CDR3 runs to 11 residues. Looked up from germline, CDR1 is MDHEN and CDR2 is SYDVKM. V lost 7 bases to trimming and J lost 5 bases, with 7 bases between them. CDR3 coding DNA: TGTGCCAGCACGGAAAAAGATACGCAGTATTTT. Translated: CASTEKDTQYF.

This clonotype was counted at least ten times. The genes are TRBV12-3 or TRBV12-4 and TRBJ1-4; D is ambiguous. The CDR3 totals 14 residues. V was trimmed by 3 bases and J by 8 bases, leaving 13 bases between them. CDR3 nucleotide sequence: TGTGCCAGCAGTTTTCTACAAGCCCCGGAAAAACTGTTTTTT. Translating it yields CASSFLQAPEKLFF.

This clonotype was counted many times. V usage is TRBV2 and J usage is TRBJ2-1; 8 bases align to TRBD2. Germline values: CDR1 SNHLY, CDR2 FYNNEI. The CDR3 has 14 residues. V lost 8 bases to trimming and J lost 4 bases; unmatched junction nucleotides: 7. The CDR3 protein is CASDLGLGYNEQFF. CDR3 in DNA: TGTGCCAGCGATCTGGGACTAGGGTACAATGAGCAGTTCTTC.

This clonotype was found many times. The V call is TRBV7-2, the J call TRBJ2-5; the match to TRBD1 covers 10 bases. V trimming: 2 bases; J trimming: 5 bases; junction bases outside the gene matches: 8. The germline gives CDR1 SGHTA, CDR2 FQGNSA. This CDR3 has 16 amino acids. CDR3: CASSLMPGQGIETQYF. In nucleotides, the CDR3 is TGTGCCAGCAGCTTAATGCCGGGACAGGGGATCGAGACCCAGTACTTC.

The chain uses TRBV6-5 and TRBJ2-1; 14 nucleotides align to TRBD2. This CDR3 is built from 18 residues. After removal of 4 bases from V and 6 bases from J, the junction contained 11 bases not matched to a gene. The germline CDR1 and CDR2 sequences are MNHEY and SVGAGI. In DNA, the CDR3 is TGTGCCAGCAGTTCGGGGGACCTAGGGACTAGCGGGGGCAATGAGCAGTTCTTC. Translated, it gives CASSSGDLGTSGGNEQFF.

Ten or more counts support this clonotype. V is TRBV20-1 and J is TRBJ2-1; 10 bases match TRBD2. The CDR3 length is 16 residues. J lost 3 bases, V lost 4 bases, and 9 bases had no gene match. Germline lookup yields CDR1 DFQATT and CDR2 SNEGSKA (reference sequence). The CDR3 reads CSATTSGAQNYNEQFF. For the CDR3, the DNA is TGCAGTGCTACCACTAGCGGGGCTCAAAACTACAATGAGCAGTTCTTC.

This sequence joins TRBV25-1 and TRBJ2-3; TRBD2 aligns across 7 bases. The CDR3 covers 18 residues. From germline, CDR1 is MGHDK and CDR2 SYGVNS. V dropped 2 bases and J dropped 1; count of bases not matched to a gene: 12. This CDR3 reads CASSEKGGRIKGTDTQYF. The DNA of the CDR3 is TGTGCCAGCAGTGAAAAGGGCGGGAGAATTAAGGGCACAGATACGCAGTATTTT.

This clonotype was recorded at least ten times. The chain combines TRBV20-1 with TRBJ2-1; 8 bases fit TRBD2. This CDR3 region has 16 residues. CDR1 and CDR2 from the germline V gene are DFQATT and SNEGSKA (reference sequence). The junction had 16 bases not matched to a gene; V was cut back by 5 bases and J by 7 bases. Here the CDR3 reads CSALSSGTLRGNEQFF. As DNA, the CDR3 is TGCAGTGCTTTAAGTAGCGGGACTCTACGTGGGAATGAGCAGTTCTTC.

This clonotype was counted ten times or more. The chain links TRBV29-1 to TRBJ2-3, with D hard to call. This CDR3 has 13 amino acids. Germline V gives CDR1 SQVTM, CDR2 ANQGSEA. V shed 0 bases and J shed 2 bases, with 6 bases lying between them. The CDR3 DNA sequence: TGCAGCGTTGAAGAAGCGATCACAGATACGCAGTATTTT. Its protein is CSVEEAITDTQYF.

This clonotype appeared many times. The V and J genes are TRBV5-1 and TRBJ1-1, with D perhaps matching TRBD1 (6 bases). Trimming stripped 0 bases from V and 5 bases from J, with 23 bases between. Germline CDR1 and CDR2: SGHRS and YFSETQ. The CDR3 runs to 18 residues. The CDR3 protein is CASSLAKFFGGRGTEAFF. CDR3 bases: TGCGCCAGCAGCTTGGCGAAGTTTTTTGGGGGGCGAGGGACTGAAGCTTTCTTT.

The table lists this clonotype with many counts. This chain links TRBV28 with TRBJ2-3; D remains unclear. Trimming shortened V by 6 bases and J by 5 bases, and 12 bases separated the two germline ends. The CDR3 has 13 amino acids. Per germline, CDR1 MDHEN and CDR2 SYDVKM. For the CDR3, the DNA is TGTGCCAGCAGCATAAGGGTCGGAGATACGCAGTATTTT. This encodes CASSIRVGDTQYF. Variable domain in full (rest from reference TRBV28 and TRBJ2-3): DVKVTQSSRYLVKRTGEKVFLECVQDMDHENMFWYRQDPGLGLRLIYFSYDVKMKEKGDIPEGYSVSREKKERFSLILESASTNQTSMYLCASSIRVGDTQYFGPGTRLTVL.

The chain carries TRBV6-2 or TRBV6-3 and TRBJ2-7; TRBD1 is a possible D gene (6 bases). The CDR3 length is 17 residues. Trimming stripped 6 bases from V and 5 bases from J, with 26 bases between. Per the germline V gene, CDR1 is MNHEY and CDR2 is SVGEGT. CDR3 nucleotide sequence: TGTGCCAGCAGAAACTTCAAGTTCGGACAGCCCTTAGACGAGCAGTACTTC. Its translation: CASRNFKFGQPLDEQYF.

There are a few counts of this clonotype. The chain uses TRBV12-3 or TRBV12-4 and TRBJ2-5, with D perhaps being TRBD1 or TRBD2 (5 bases each). The ends were cut back, 7 bases at V and 5 bases at J, with 14 bases in the middle. The CDR3 spans 13 residues. CDR3 amino acids: CASTLGTVETQYF. For the CDR3, the DNA is TGTGCCAGCACCTTGGGGACCGTCGAGACCCAGTACTTC.

The rearrangement uses TRBV3-1 and TRBJ2-7, with 7 nucleotides matching TRBD2. The length of the CDR3 is 15 residues. Trimming cost V 4 bases and J 1 base; bases outside gene matches: 7. Germline V gene sequence: CDR1 LGHDT, CDR2 YNNKEL (reference sequence). CDR3: CASSPPLARSYEQYF. In nucleotides, the CDR3 is TGTGCCAGCAGCCCCCCACTAGCGCGATCCTACGAGCAGTACTTC.

This clonotype has a count of ten or more. The chain employs TRBV10-1 and TRBJ2-7; maybe TRBD1 (7 bases). The CDR3 has 18 residues. V was trimmed by 3 bases and J by 2 bases, leaving 23 bases between them. Germline CDR1 and CDR2: WNHNN and SYGVQD (reference sequence). The DNA for the CDR3 is TGCGCCAGCAGTGACCTGATCCCTGGAGGGGGCGACCCCTACGAGCAGTACTTC. It specifies CASSDLIPGGGDPYEQYF.

Ten or more counts support this clonotype. V is TRBV7-8 and J is TRBJ1-2; D not resolved. CDR1 is SGHVS and CDR2 is FQNEAQ in the germline V gene. The CDR3 consists of 15 residues. V shed 5 bases and J shed 8 bases, with 21 bases lying between them. CDR3 nucleotides: TGTGCCAGCAGCCCTCAACAGTTTATGGCGTACGGCTACACCTTC. Translation: CASSPQQFMAYGYTF.

This clonotype was detected many times. V and J are TRBV12-3 or TRBV12-4 and TRBJ2-7; no clear D. V lost 1 base and J 3 bases, leaving 7 bases between the germline ends. CDR3 size: 13 residues. Here the CDR3 DNA reads TGTGCCAGCAGTTTAGGGCACGACTACGAGCAGTACTTC. Translation gives CASSLGHDYEQYF.